Presented here are 30 T cell receptor beta chains from one specimen sequenced in a study of blood T cell repertoires in COVID-19 (dated by TCRdb to between 2020 and 2021). Library prep was done by the immunoSEQ multiplex PCR assay. Sourced from immuneACCESS, this table was stored by TCRdb with only in-frame sequences that have V and J called. A share of the clones is absent; for the studies checked, an unresolved V gene accounts for under half, and the remainder has no known explanation. This sample holds approximately 140,000 clones; roughly 80% were observed only once. The ten most abundant clones make up about 40% of the sample. The material sequenced was peripheral blood. Receptors originate from a human donor in a cohort sampled during active COVID-19.

This clone was counted once. V and J are TRBV28 and TRBJ1-4, with 12 bases that match TRBD1. J gave up 6 bases and V 5 bases, and 4 bases lay outside the gene matches. This CDR3 comprises 15 residues. CDR1 is MDHEN, CDR2 SYDVKM, per germline. The DNA for the CDR3 is TGTGCCAGCAGTCGAGGGACAGGGGGCGATGAAAAACTGTTTTTT. It specifies CASSRGTGGDEKLFF.

The chain employs TRBV5-4 and TRBJ2-1; a weak D match, TRBD1 (6 bases). V shed 3 bases and J shed 4 bases, with 8 bases lying between them. The CDR3 sequence is 13 residues long. Per germline, CDR1 SGHNT and CDR2 YYREEE (reference sequence). CDR3 in amino acids: CASSSQGYNEQFF. The CDR3 nucleotides are TGTGCCAGCAGCTCACAGGGATACAATGAGCAGTTCTTC.

CDR3 bases: TGCGCCAGCAGCTTGGGGTGGACAGCTTTAAACACTGAAGCTTTCTTT. It specifies CASSLGWTALNTEAFF. V is TRBV5-1 and J is TRBJ1-1, with D tentatively TRBD1 (6 bases). Trimming cost V 0 bases and J 2 bases, with 14 bases left between them. Germline V CDR1 and CDR2: SGHRS, YFSETQ. There are 16 residues in the CDR3.

This chain connects TRBV28 to TRBJ1-3; 10 bases are shared with TRBD1. V dropped 6 bases and J dropped 0; count of bases not matched to a gene: 2. This CDR3 comprises 15 residues. CDR1 and CDR2 (germline): MDHEN, SYDVKM. In DNA form, the CDR3 reads TGTGCCAGCAGGGGACAGGGGTTCTCTGGAAACACCATATATTTT. It encodes CASRGQGFSGNTIYF.

This rearrangement joins TRBV4-1 to TRBJ1-2; 8 nucleotides agree with TRBD1. Germline V gene data show CDR1 as MGHRA and CDR2 as YSYEKL. The J segment lost 8 bases and the V segment lost 0 bases, leaving 8 bases of the junction unmatched. The CDR3 covers 15 residues. CDR3 sequence (DNA): TGCGCCAGCAGCCAAGAGCCCACAGGGACAGGAGGCTACACCTTC. This encodes CASSQEPTGTGGYTF.

The rearrangement joins TRBV5-4 to TRBJ2-5; TRBD2 matches at 12 bases. The CDR3 contains 15 residues. V shed 1 base, J shed 5 bases, and the junction held 3 bases outside the gene matches. From germline, CDR1 is SGHNT and CDR2 YYREEE (reference sequence). The CDR3 coding sequence is TGTGCCAGCAGCTTGCTAGCGGGGGGGGTGGAGACCCAGTACTTC. Its protein product is CASSLLAGGVETQYF.

This chain joins TRBV2 and TRBJ1-2; 10 nucleotides align to TRBD1. V gave up 6 bases and J gave up 8 bases; unmatched junction bases: 3. The CDR3 covers 12 residues. Germline CDR1 SNHLY, CDR2 FYNNEI. CDR3 amino acids: CASRGTGDGYTF. CDR3 nucleotides: TGTGCCAGCAGAGGGACAGGGGACGGCTACACCTTC.

In DNA, the CDR3 is TGTGCCAGCAGCCAAGGGACAGCTAACTATGGCTACACCTTC. Translated: CASSQGTANYGYTF. The rearrangement uses TRBV4-2 and TRBJ1-2; a weak D match, TRBD1 (6 bases). Germline lookup yields CDR1 LGHNA and CDR2 YNFKEQ. The CDR3 runs 14 residues. V was trimmed by 1 base and J by 0 bases, leaving 6 bases between them.

The chain couples TRBV9 to TRBJ1-2, with a weak D call TRBD1 (6 bases). This CDR3 has 14 amino acids. In germline, CDR1 is SGDLS, CDR2 YYNGEE. Trimming stripped 4 bases from V and 8 bases from J, with 18 bases between. In DNA, the CDR3 is TGTGCCAGCAGCCCGGGCCCGACAGGCGGGGGCTACACCTTC. It translates to CASSPGPTGGGYTF.

The V call is TRBV6-5, the J call TRBJ1-6; D gene unclear. Trimming left V 2 bases short and J 11 bases short, with 10 bases between. Germline V lookup: CDR1 MNHEY, CDR2 SVGAGI. This CDR3 contains 13 residues. DNA for the CDR3: TGTGCCAGCAGTTACGACATCTCGACACCCCTCCACTTT. Encoded protein: CASSYDISTPLHF.

The chain combines TRBV19 with TRBJ1-6; a weak D match, TRBD1 (6 bases). Germline V gives CDR1 LNHDA, CDR2 SQIVND (reference sequence). The V end lost 6 bases, the J end lost 6 bases, and 9 bases lay between the germline ends. This CDR3 has 13 amino acids. The CDR3 DNA follows: TGTGCCAGTAGGGACAGCCGTAATTCACCCCTCCACTTT. It translates to CASRDSRNSPLHF.

J is TRBJ1-1 and V is TRBV27; a possible D gene is TRBD1 (6 bases). The germline CDR1 and CDR2 sequences are MNHEY and SMNVEV (reference sequence). Trimming pared 5 bases from V and 6 bases from J, leaving 19 bases between. The CDR3 extends over 15 amino acids. Here the CDR3 DNA reads TGTGCCAGCAGTCCGGGAATACAGGGTAGCGCTGAAGCTTTCTTT. It is translated as CASSPGIQGSAEAFF.

V is TRBV27 and J is TRBJ1-2; D may be TRBD1 (5 bases). From germline, CDR1 is MNHEY and CDR2 SMNVEV (reference sequence). The CDR3 has 13 residues. Between the trimmed V and J ends, which lost 3 bases and 8 bases, there was a span of 13 bases. CDR3 sequence (DNA): TGTGCCAGCAGTTTTTCGGGGACTCGAGGCTACACCTTC. As protein: CASSFSGTRGYTF.

The V gene is TRBV4-2, the J gene TRBJ1-1; the D gene is possibly TRBD1 (6 bases). Germline values: CDR1 LGHNA, CDR2 YNFKEQ. The CDR3 extends over 15 amino acids. The V end lost 0 bases, the J end lost 3 bases, and 11 bases lay between the germline ends. CDR3 bases: TGTGCCAGCAGCCAAGATTACAGGGAAGACACTGAAGCTTTCTTT. It translates to CASSQDYREDTEAFF.

The gene calls are TRBV4-3 and TRBJ1-5; D unclear. The CDR3 covers 15 residues. Per the germline V gene, CDR1 is LGHNA and CDR2 is YSLEER. V was cut by 0 bases and J by 0 bases, with 6 bases left in between. The CDR3 here is CASSQDRHSNQPQHF. The CDR3, as DNA: TGCGCCAGCAGCCAAGACCGACATAGCAATCAGCCCCAGCATTTT.

This clone was seen only once. The chain couples TRBV27 to TRBJ2-1, with 10 nucleotides matching TRBD2. The CDR3 is 14 amino acids. Germline V gene data show CDR1 as MNHEY and CDR2 as SMNVEV (reference sequence). The ends lost 7 bases at V and 4 bases at J; junction bases unmatched: 4. In DNA form, the CDR3 reads TGTGCCAGCACCCTAGCGGGGGCGTACAATGAGCAGTTCTTC. Translating it yields CASTLAGAYNEQFF.

The chain links TRBV5-1 to TRBJ2-3; D might be TRBD2 (5 bases). The germline V gene encodes CDR1 SGHRS and CDR2 YFSETQ. V lost 3 bases and J lost 0, with 11 bases in between. The CDR3 has 15 residues. CDR3 residues: CASSSPGESTDTQYF. For the CDR3, the DNA is TGCGCCAGCAGCTCCCCCGGGGAAAGCACAGATACGCAGTATTTT.

The chain is built from TRBV18 and TRBJ2-2; 7 nucleotides match TRBD2. CDR3 length: 15 amino acids. Trimming took 4 bases from V and 2 from J; bases not matched to a gene: 4. From germline, CDR1 is KGHSH and CDR2 LQKENI. The CDR3 is CASSLRGFNTGELFF. Written as DNA, the CDR3 is TGTGCCAGCTCACTGCGGGGGTTCAACACCGGGGAGCTGTTTTTT.

This clone appeared a single time. The rearrangement links TRBV19 to TRBJ2-5; a possible D gene is TRBD1 (5 bases). Germline V lookup: CDR1 LNHDA, CDR2 SQIVND (reference sequence). V gave up 4 bases and J gave up 2 bases, with 11 bases separating them. CDR3 length: 14 residues. The DNA for the CDR3 is TGTGCCAGTAGTACCTGGGGCAGTCAAGAGACCCAGTACTTC. Residues: CASSTWGSQETQYF.

This chain links TRBV29-1 with TRBJ1-6, with 10 bases that match TRBD1. From germline, CDR1 is SQVTM and CDR2 ANQGSEA. This CDR3 comprises 14 residues. Germline trimming cut 7 bases from V and 7 bases from J; bases unmatched to any gene: 7. The CDR3 is CSAQEGQGNSPLHF. CDR3 DNA: TGCAGCGCCCAGGAGGGACAGGGGAATTCACCCCTCCACTTT.

The V and J genes are TRBV28 and TRBJ2-5; TRBD1 aligns across 7 bases. The CDR3 runs 12 residues. CDR1 is MDHEN, CDR2 SYDVKM, per germline. The trim removed 6 bases at V and 3 bases at J, leaving 1 base unmatched. The CDR3: CASRQGKETQYF. The CDR3 DNA reads TGTGCCAGCAGACAGGGGAAAGAGACCCAGTACTTC.

The gene calls are TRBV5-5 and TRBJ2-7; TRBD1 might be the D (5 bases). Germline V CDR1 and CDR2: SGHKS, YYEKEE (reference sequence). This CDR3 region has 15 residues. The germline V and J ends were trimmed by 0 bases and 1 base, with 11 bases remaining between them. In DNA, the CDR3 is TGTGCCAGCAGCTTGGACAGGCTTCTTTCCTACGAGCAGTACTTC. The encoded protein is CASSLDRLLSYEQYF.

The V call is TRBV11-3, the J call TRBJ1-3; perhaps TRBD1 as D (6 bases). This CDR3 region has 14 residues. From germline, CDR1 is SGHNT and CDR2 YENEEA. V was cut by 5 bases and J by 2 bases, with 10 bases left in between. This chain's CDR3 is CASSPQGTGNTIYF. CDR3 DNA: TGTGCCAGCAGCCCCCAGGGGACTGGAAACACCATATATTTT.

V usage is TRBV19 and J usage is TRBJ2-6, with D tentatively TRBD1 (7 bases). Germline-derived CDR1 and CDR2 are LNHDA and SQIVND (reference sequence). This CDR3 is 19 amino acids long. V was shortened by 7 bases and J by 0 bases, with 22 bases between the two germline ends. CDR3 nucleotides: TGTGCCAGTACCCCGTGGGGGGACAGACCTAACTCTGGGGCCAACGTCCTGACTTTC. Translated, it gives CASTPWGDRPNSGANVLTF.

The chain links TRBV28 to TRBJ1-2; D unclear. V gave up 8 bases and J gave up 2 bases, with 9 bases separating them. Germline assignment: CDR1 MDHEN and CDR2 SYDVKM. This CDR3 is built from 12 residues. Written as DNA, the CDR3 is TGTGCCAGCTGCGGGTTCAACTATGGCTACACCTTC. Amino acids: CASCGFNYGYTF.

The chain is built from TRBV6-2 or TRBV6-3 and TRBJ1-2, with 8 positions matching TRBD1. CDR1 is MNHEY, CDR2 SVGEGT, per germline. CDR3 length equals 17 residues. The V segment lost 3 bases and the J segment 6 bases; nucleotides outside the gene matches: 15. CDR3 region: CASSYGFAAGGVNGYTF. CDR3 DNA sequence: TGTGCCAGCAGTTATGGTTTTGCCGCAGGGGGCGTCAATGGCTACACCTTC.

The chain links TRBV6-2 or TRBV6-3 to TRBJ2-3; D remains ambiguous. Between the trimmed V and J ends, which lost 2 bases and 5 bases, there was a span of 8 bases. The CDR3 length is 13 residues. Germline values: CDR1 MNHEY, CDR2 SVGEGT. The CDR3 is CASSYGTVDTQYF. The CDR3 DNA sequence: TGTGCCAGCAGTTACGGAACAGTAGATACGCAGTATTTT.

The chain has TRBV3-1 (or the pseudogene TRBV3-2) and TRBJ1-5; 8 bases line up with TRBD1. CDR1 and CDR2 from the germline V gene are LGHDT and YNNKEL (reference sequence). V lost 2 bases, J lost 3 bases, and 3 bases stayed unmatched. The CDR3 has 15 residues. CDR3 amino acids: CASSQSDRVNQPQHF. The CDR3 DNA reads as TGTGCCAGCAGCCAATCGGACAGGGTCAATCAGCCCCAGCATTTT.

This clone was found a few times. The genes are TRBV5-4 and TRBJ1-6, with D unresolved. The V and J ends lost 9 bases and 0 bases respectively, with 13 bases between them. Germline lookup yields CDR1 SGHNT and CDR2 YYREEE (reference sequence). There are 15 residues in the CDR3. This chain's CDR3 is CATSTKLSYNSPLHF. The CDR3, as DNA: TGTGCCACCTCGACAAAACTCTCCTATAATTCACCCCTCCACTTT.

The V gene is TRBV7-9, the J gene TRBJ2-7, with 9 positions matching TRBD1. Germline CDR1 is SEHNR and CDR2 is FQNEAQ (reference sequence). The J segment lost 3 bases and the V segment lost 5 bases, leaving 8 bases of the junction unmatched. The CDR3 extends over 15 amino acids. DNA for the CDR3: TGTGCCAGCAGCCCCGACAGGGGGTTACGCTACGAGCAGTACTTC. Protein product: CASSPDRGLRYEQYF.